The clone carrying this T cell receptor beta chain is judged medium-sized (0.01 to 0.1%). Antigen: not known. V gave up 0 bases and J gave up 6 bases, with 4 bases separating them. Per the germline V gene, CDR1 is SGHNT and CDR2 is YYREEE (reference sequence). CDR3 length: 11 amino acids. This record belongs to a study of Tregs in tolerant kidney transplant recipients. At the level of the study: CD4+CD25+CD127- cells came from approximately three-day belatacept mixed lymphocyte reactions, some with approximately 5-day graft donor restimulation.

TCRdb's copy holds only in-frame clones and misses some; the assay was immunoSEQ multiplex PCR. This sample has 20,000 or so clones, with about 71% found just once. General study results and limits: This study did not directly address biological reproducibility. Expanding Tregs on activated donor B cells appeared to best identify donor-specific TCRbeta clones.

The sample taken for sequencing was Tregs from blood cultured with allogeneic cells. The TCR originated in a human donor in good health. The rearrangement links TRBV5-4 to TRBJ2-7, with no clear D. The CDR3: CASSLGLEQYF. CDR3 DNA: TGTGCCAGCAGCTTGGGTCTCGAGCAGTACTTC.